A selection of T cell receptor beta chains follows, all from one sample in a study of CXCR3-negative and CXCR3-positive naive CD8 T cells. Using the 5' RACE reads, TCRdb records one entry per CDR3 protein without DNA. The sample data list about 48,000 distinct CDR3 sequences. The sample was memory CD8+ T cells from blood. The receptors stem from a human donor in good health. Some clones in this sample may be carry-over from other donors' samples. Both conserved end residues are part of each CDR3. Part of the rows lack a size; the others show once, few, many or a class for expanded clones.

CDR3aa: CASSVGDRDYEQYF
abundance: -
v_gene: TRBV9
j_gene: TRBJ2-7

CDR3aa: CATSYVGLPNYGYTF
abundance: -
v_gene: TRBV15
j_gene: TRBJ1-2

CDR3aa: CASGRTTEDTQYF
abundance: -
v_gene: TRBV12-5
j_gene: TRBJ2-3

CDR3aa: CSVEGGLAGYADTQYF
abundance: -
v_gene: TRBV29-1
j_gene: TRBJ2-3

CDR3aa: CASSFTQRNEQFF
abundance: -
v_gene: TRBV28
j_gene: TRBJ2-1

CDR3aa: CASSTPSYEQYF
abundance: medium-sized
v_gene: TRBV7-8
j_gene: TRBJ2-7

CDR3aa: CASSLAENYGYTF
abundance: -
v_gene: TRBV5-1
j_gene: TRBJ1-2

CDR3aa: CASRVSARGQHNEKLFF
abundance: -
v_gene: TRBV28
j_gene: TRBJ1-4

CDR3aa: CSVGTGGYEQYF
abundance: -
v_gene: TRBV29-1
j_gene: TRBJ2-7

CDR3aa: CASSYLGEYTEAFF
abundance: -
v_gene: TRBV27
j_gene: TRBJ1-1

CDR3aa: CASSRWTGWDNEQFF
abundance: -
v_gene: TRBV14
j_gene: TRBJ2-1

CDR3aa: CASSKVLAEPQETQYF
abundance: -
v_gene: TRBV21-1
j_gene: TRBJ2-5

CDR3aa: CASSHGPTHYEQYF
abundance: -
v_gene: TRBV7-9
j_gene: TRBJ2-7

CDR3aa: CSARDRGGGADTQYF
abundance: -
v_gene: TRBV20-1
j_gene: TRBJ2-3

CDR3aa: CASTQGYNISYEQYF
abundance: -
v_gene: TRBV28
j_gene: TRBJ2-7

CDR3aa: CAIRQGAGSPLHF
abundance: -
v_gene: TRBV2
j_gene: TRBJ1-6